The 19 T cell receptor beta chains in this list originate from one sample, sequenced in a study of cytomegalovirus exposure and HLA in healthy donors. A multiplex PCR was run with 60 Vbeta primers and 13 Jbeta primers. Libraries were prepared by immunoSEQ multiplex PCR; TCRdb keeps only in-frame clonotypes and omits some of them. The data show about 160,000 clones, roughly 84% seen once. The source material was PBMCs. The source is a boy aged 2 to 10 in good health and CMV-seronegative.

This chain connects TRBV30 to TRBJ1-3; D is undetermined. Germline-derived CDR1 and CDR2 are GTSNPN and SVGIG (reference sequence). The V gene lost 0 bases and the J gene lost 0 bases, with 12 bases spanning the gap. This CDR3 is 16 amino acids long. CDR3 nucleotide sequence: TGTGCCTGGAGTGTCAATTTCAAGAGCTCTGGAAACACCATATATTTT. It translates to CAWSVNFKSSGNTIYF.

This sequence joins TRBV2 and TRBJ2-3; unclear D gene. CDR3 length equals 12 residues. Trimming shortened V by 7 bases and J by 6 bases, and 11 bases separated the two germline ends. Germline V gives CDR1 SNHLY, CDR2 FYNNEI. CDR3 DNA sequence: TGTGCCAGCAAGCTAACTATGGATACGCAGTATTTT. It yields the protein CASKLTMDTQYF.

This sequence joins TRBV9 and TRBJ1-2; 8 nucleotides line up with TRBD1. This CDR3 has 15 amino acids. V lost 0 bases to trimming and J lost 7 bases; unmatched junction nucleotides: 8. CDR1 is SGDLS, CDR2 YYNGEE, per germline. CDR3 sequence: CASSVDRRGLGGYTF. CDR3 nucleotides: TGTGCCAGCAGCGTAGATCGCAGGGGGCTTGGTGGCTACACCTTC.

This clone was found a few times. The chain is built from TRBV27 and TRBJ2-5, with 8 nucleotides matching TRBD2. Germline V lookup: CDR1 MNHEY, CDR2 SMNVEV (reference sequence). This CDR3 region has 15 residues. J was trimmed by 1 base and V by 5 bases; bases with no gene match: 6. The CDR3 bases are TGTGCCAGCAGTCCTAGACTAGCGACCCAAGAGACCCAGTACTTC. Protein sequence: CASSPRLATQETQYF.

V is TRBV4-3 and J is TRBJ1-3, with 7 positions matching TRBD1. Germline loops: CDR1 LGHNA, CDR2 YSLEER. The CDR3 covers 15 residues. V lost 1 base, J lost 8 bases, and 8 bases stayed unmatched. CDR3: CASSQGDSSLDTIYF. DNA of the CDR3: TGCGCCAGCAGCCAAGGGGACAGTTCCTTGGACACCATATATTTT.

The gene calls are TRBV28 and TRBJ2-7, with 10 bases lining up with TRBD2. This CDR3 region has 11 residues. V was pared by 9 bases and J by 4 bases, with 0 bases of the junction left unmatched. Germline loops: CDR1 MDHEN, CDR2 SYDVKM. CDR3 in DNA: TGTGCCAGTAGCGGGAGGTACGAGCAGTACTTC. Translating gives CASSGRYEQYF.

This chain links TRBV6-1 with TRBJ1-5; weak D call: TRBD1 (6 bases). The CDR3 is 14 residues long. Germline V lookup: CDR1 MNHNS, CDR2 SASEGT. Trimming left V 5 bases short and J 5 bases short, with 13 bases between. The CDR3 DNA reads as TGTGCCAGCAGTTGGTCAGGGGCGGATCAGCCCCAGCATTTT. It is translated as CASSWSGADQPQHF.

V usage is TRBV5-6 and J usage is TRBJ1-2; D is uncertain. V lost 2 bases and J lost 8, with 13 bases in between. The germline V gene has CDR1 SGHDT and CDR2 YYEEEE. The CDR3 is 13 residues long. CDR3 DNA: TGTGCCAGCAGCTTTCCTTCAGCGGAGGGCTACACCTTC. Amino acid sequence: CASSFPSAEGYTF.

For the CDR3, the DNA is TGTGCCACCAGCAGAGATGGACGGGGGGACGAGCAGTACTTC. It translates to CATSRDGRGDEQYF. The genes are TRBV15 and TRBJ2-7; the match to TRBD2 covers 7 bases. Germline values: CDR1 LNHNV, CDR2 YYDKDF (reference sequence). V lost 0 bases, J lost 5 bases, and 4 bases stayed unmatched. The CDR3 loop spans 14 amino acids.

This chain uses TRBV29-1 with TRBJ1-1; maybe TRBD1 (5 bases). The germline V gene has CDR1 SQVTM and CDR2 ANQGSEA. Trimming took off 2 bases at V and 11 bases at J, with 21 bases between the two ends. This CDR3 spans 14 amino acids. This chain's CDR3 is CSVETWSVEGRAFF. CDR3 in DNA: TGCAGCGTTGAAACCTGGTCAGTGGAGGGGAGGGCTTTCTTT. The whole variable domain, filled in from reference TRBV29-1 and TRBJ1-1, reads SAVISQKPSRDICQRGTSLTIQCQVDSQVTMMFWYRQQPGQSLTLIATANQGSEATYESGFVIDKFPISRPNLTFSTLTVSNMSPEDSSIYLCSVETWSVEGRAFFGQGTRLTVV.

The gene calls are TRBV7-9 and TRBJ1-1; a weak D match, TRBD1 (5 bases). V was shortened by 5 bases and J by 3 bases, with 19 bases between the two germline ends. This CDR3 is built from 16 residues. Per germline, CDR1 SEHNR and CDR2 FQNEAQ (reference sequence). CDR3 amino acids: CASSPPRRGEDTEAFF. Written as DNA, the CDR3 is TGTGCCAGCAGCCCCCCGCGGAGAGGGGAGGACACTGAAGCTTTCTTT.

The sample holds one count of this clone. The J gene is TRBJ2-5, the V gene TRBV29-1; 10 positions match TRBD1. The CDR3 consists of 15 residues. Germline V CDR1 and CDR2: SQVTM, ANQGSEA. The V gene end was trimmed by 6 bases and the J gene end by 1 base; junction bases not matched to a gene: 8. CDR3 region: CSVDDRGPVQETQYF. The CDR3 region has the DNA TGCAGCGTGGACGACAGGGGGCCGGTCCAAGAGACCCAGTACTTC.

V is TRBV18 and J is TRBJ1-2; D might be TRBD1 (6 bases). V shed 0 bases and J shed 2 bases, with 13 bases lying between them. There are 16 residues in the CDR3. Germline V gene sequence: CDR1 KGHSH, CDR2 LQKENI. CDR3 loop: CASSPPVGDTNYGYTF. CDR3 coding DNA: TGTGCCAGCTCACCACCGGTCGGGGACACCAACTATGGCTACACCTTC.

This clone occurred once. The chain is built from TRBV29-1 and TRBJ2-2; 7 nucleotides line up with TRBD1. The CDR3 runs 15 residues. Looked up from germline, CDR1 is SQVTM and CDR2 is ANQGSEA. V lost 7 bases, J lost 0 bases, and 8 bases stayed unmatched. The CDR3 loop is CSALQGVSNTGELFF. DNA for the CDR3: TGCAGCGCCCTCCAGGGGGTTTCGAACACCGGGGAGCTGTTTTTT.

The chain joins TRBV4-3 to TRBJ2-3; 10 positions agree with TRBD1. V shed 4 bases, J shed 4 bases, and the junction held 5 bases outside the gene matches. Per the germline V gene, CDR1 is LGHNA and CDR2 is YSLEER. The CDR3 length is 15 residues. The CDR3 DNA reads as TGCGCCAGCAGCCTCCGGGACAGGGGCCCAGATACGCAGTATTTT. Translated: CASSLRDRGPDTQYF.

As concerns this clone: Its ends do not fully match the called genes, so a read error is possible. The same CDR3 also results from other DNA sequences found in this sample. This chain uses TRBV5-4 with TRBJ2-2; tentative D call: TRBD1 (6 bases). The CDR3 extends over 14 amino acids. Germline values: CDR1 SGHNT, CDR2 YYREEE (reference sequence). The chain's CDR3 is CASSQQTGSGELFF. CDR3 coding DNA: TGTGCCAGCAGCCAACAGACAGGATCCGGGGAGCTGTTCTTT.

The rearrangement joins TRBV5-1 to TRBJ2-3; TRBD1 is a possible D gene (6 bases). Germline V gene sequence: CDR1 SGHRS, CDR2 YFSETQ. This CDR3 comprises 16 residues. Trimming shortened V by 3 bases and J by 6 bases, and 20 bases separated the two germline ends. The CDR3 bases are TGCGCCAGCAGCTCGGGATTTACAGGGTTCCCCGATACGCAGTATTTT. This codes for CASSSGFTGFPDTQYF.

This chain connects TRBV4-3 to TRBJ2-2; D remains unclear. The germline V gene encodes CDR1 LGHNA and CDR2 YSLEER. The length of the CDR3 is 14 residues. Trimming shortened V by 0 bases and J by 5 bases, and 7 bases separated the two germline ends. Here the CDR3 reads CASSQDPVTGELFF. The CDR3 nucleotides are TGCGCCAGCAGCCAAGATCCGGTGACCGGGGAGCTGTTTTTT.

The V gene is TRBV5-4, the J gene TRBJ1-1; TRBD1 aligns across 9 bases. Germline assignment: CDR1 SGHNT and CDR2 YYREEE (reference sequence). The CDR3 has 17 amino acids. V was clipped by 0 bases and J by 1 base; unmatched bases: 7. The CDR3 nucleotides read TGTGCCAGCAGCTTGGCTACAGGGGGCGCGGGGAACACTGAAGCTTTCTTT. Residues: CASSLATGGAGNTEAFF.